This paragraph reports one T cell receptor beta chain. Antigen specificity is unknown. TCR beta CDR3 regions were amplified from RNA transcripts. TCR CDR3 regions were first amplified by RT-PCR with HTBI primers. TCRdb independently ran MiXCR on the multiplex PCR reads; one entry per CDR3 protein. The sample holds more than 350,000 distinct CDR3 sequences, 13% to 15% seen once. The germline gives CDR1 LGHNA, CDR2 YNFKEQ. The V and J ends lost 11 bases and 0 bases respectively, with 11 bases between them. The CDR3 has 12 residues. These data come from a study of T cells in Graves' hyperthyroidism and ophthalmopathy. Whole-study findings and limits: Most thyroid clonotypes that were expanded above 0.001 also turned up in blood.

The origin of this receptor is a woman between 55 and 75 years old with Graves' ophthalmopathy. The V gene is TRBV4-2, the J gene TRBJ2-7; D unresolved. Sequenced: blood. The CDR3 sequence: CAGLTPSYEQYF. Written as DNA, the CDR3 is TGTGCCGGGCTTACCCCCTCCTACGAGCAGTACTTC.